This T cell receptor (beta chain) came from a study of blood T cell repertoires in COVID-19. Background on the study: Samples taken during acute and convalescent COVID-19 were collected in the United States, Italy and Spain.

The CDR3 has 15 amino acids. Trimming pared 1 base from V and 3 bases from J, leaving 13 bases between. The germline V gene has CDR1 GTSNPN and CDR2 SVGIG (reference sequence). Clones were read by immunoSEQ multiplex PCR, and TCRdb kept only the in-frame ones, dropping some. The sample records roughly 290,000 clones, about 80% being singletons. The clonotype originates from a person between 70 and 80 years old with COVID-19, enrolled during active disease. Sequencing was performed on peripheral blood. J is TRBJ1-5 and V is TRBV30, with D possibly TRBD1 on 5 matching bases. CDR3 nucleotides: TGTGCCTGGAGTGCCAACGGGGGGGTCAATCAGCCCCAGCATTTT. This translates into CAWSANGGVNQPQHF. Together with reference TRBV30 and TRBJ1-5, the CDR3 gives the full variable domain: SQTIHQWPATLVQPVGSPLSLECTVEGTSNPNLYWYRQAAGRGLQLLFYSVGIGQISSEVPQNLSASRPQDRQFILSSKKLLLSDSGFYLCAWSANGGVNQPQHFGDGTRLSIL.